The 14 T cell receptor beta chains reported below all come from one sample, sequenced in a study of spatial heterogeneity in lung cancer. Time point here: sample taken at primary tumor resection. Whole RNA was taken from tumor, nontumor lung or frozen PBMC; it was then sequenced unsorted. A single record per CDR3 protein comes from TCRdb applying MiXCR to the 5' RACE reads. The table includes about 18,000 distinct CDR3 sequences, around a fifth detected once. The sequences come from PBMCs, collected at surgery. Source of these receptors: a male donor with early-stage non-small cell lung cancer.

The chain uses TRBV28 and TRBJ2-7; 7 bases map to TRBD1. The CDR3 is 11 amino acids. Germline CDR1 and CDR2: MDHEN and SYDVKM. Trimming at V came to 6 bases and at J to 6 bases, leaving 2 bases not matched to a gene. Here the CDR3 reads CASRTGSEQYF. In DNA form, the CDR3 reads TGTGCCAGCAGGACAGGGTCCGAGCAGTACTTC.

V and J are TRBV28 and TRBJ2-5, with a tentative D call TRBD1 (6 bases). The CDR3 length is 16 residues. Per the germline V gene, CDR1 is MDHEN and CDR2 is SYDVKM. Trimming left V 3 bases short and J 1 base short, with 15 bases between. CDR3 in amino acids: CASSLRLDSLQETQYF. CDR3 in DNA: TGTGCCAGCAGTTTGCGACTGGACAGTCTCCAAGAGACCCAGTACTTC. Combining the CDR3 with reference TRBV28 and TRBJ2-5 gives the whole variable domain DVKVTQSSRYLVKRTGEKVFLECVQDMDHENMFWYRQDPGLGLRLIYFSYDVKMKEKGDIPEGYSVSREKKERFSLILESASTNQTSMYLCASSLRLDSLQETQYFGPGTRLLVL.

The J gene is TRBJ2-7, the V gene TRBV10-3; D is perhaps TRBD2 (5 bases). Per the germline V gene, CDR1 is ENHRY and CDR2 is SYGVKD. This CDR3 has 12 residues. V lost 11 bases and J lost 5, with 16 bases in between. The CDR3 spells CASGGGSHEQYF. DNA for the CDR3: TGTGCCTCCGGAGGTGGATCTCACGAGCAGTACTTC.

This clonotype was picked up many times. The chain uses TRBV5-6 and TRBJ1-2, with 7 bases fitting TRBD1. This CDR3 comprises 13 residues. CDR1 is SGHDT, CDR2 YYEEEE, per germline. V dropped 0 bases and J dropped 14; count of bases not matched to a gene: 10. The CDR3 protein is CASSLGGTAILTF. CDR3 bases: TGTGCCAGCAGCTTGGGCGGGACAGCGATCCTAACCTTC.

The gene calls are TRBV11-2 and TRBJ1-3; a weak D match, TRBD1 (5 bases). Germline V CDR1 and CDR2: SGHAT, FQNNGV. Trimming shortened V by 4 bases and J by 3 bases, and 16 bases separated the two germline ends. The CDR3 sequence is 16 residues long. The CDR3 DNA reads as TGTGCCAGCAGCTCCGGGGCGGGGAGCGGTGGAAACACCATATATTTT. Residues: CASSSGAGSGGNTIYF.

This clonotype has a count of ten or more. V gene TRBV28 combines with J gene TRBJ1-1; 8 bases fit TRBD1. V trimming: 4 bases; J trimming: 8 bases; junction bases outside the gene matches: 3. Germline CDR1 is MDHEN and CDR2 is SYDVKM. The CDR3 totals 12 residues. CDR3 amino acids: CASSSRQGEAFF. The CDR3 DNA sequence: TGTGCCAGCAGTTCCCGACAGGGGGAAGCTTTCTTT. The complete variable domain, with remaining parts taken from reference TRBV28 and TRBJ1-1, reads DVKVTQSSRYLVKRTGEKVFLECVQDMDHENMFWYRQDPGLGLRLIYFSYDVKMKEKGDIPEGYSVSREKKERFSLILESASTNQTSMYLCASSSRQGEAFFGQGTRLTVV.

This clonotype was seen many times. The rearrangement uses TRBV5-1 and TRBJ2-5; D might be TRBD1 or TRBD2, each matching 5 bases. Germline lookup yields CDR1 SGHRS and CDR2 YFSETQ. Trimming took off 4 bases at V and 5 bases at J, with 12 bases between the two ends. This CDR3 is 13 amino acids long. CDR3 amino acids: CASSRDGRETQYF. The CDR3 DNA reads TGCGCCAGCAGCAGGGACGGCCGGGAGACCCAGTACTTC.

The rearrangement uses TRBV6-4 and TRBJ1-6; perhaps TRBD1 as D (6 bases). Trimming took 7 bases from V and 8 from J, leaving 18 bases between them. This CDR3 region has 15 residues. Germline V CDR1 and CDR2: MRHNA, SNTAGT. The DNA of the CDR3 is TGTGCCAGCACCATCCTCGGGACACCGGATTCACCCCTCCACTTT. Its protein is CASTILGTPDSPLHF.

The rearrangement joins TRBV5-1 to TRBJ2-7; D is unclear. In germline, CDR1 is SGHRS, CDR2 YFSETQ. The CDR3 runs 8 residues. V was cut by 7 bases and J by 4 bases, with 0 bases left in between. The chain's CDR3 is CASYEQYF. CDR3 nucleotide sequence: TGCGCCAGCTACGAGCAGTACTTC.

In its sample, this clonotype was seen many times. This chain joins TRBV19 and TRBJ2-3; D gene uncertain. V lost 9 bases and J lost 3, with 13 bases in between. The CDR3 contains 13 residues. In germline, CDR1 is LNHDA, CDR2 SQIVND (reference sequence). As DNA, the CDR3 is TGTGCCAGCCAACCGGGCTTGACAGATACGCAGTATTTT. Its translation is CASQPGLTDTQYF.

This clonotype was observed many times. This sequence joins TRBV2 and TRBJ2-2; D gene ambiguous. Trimming removed 7 bases from V and 6 bases from J, with 18 bases in between. From germline, CDR1 is SNHLY and CDR2 FYNNEI. This CDR3 has 15 amino acids. CDR3 sequence: CASIMPGRLAGELFF. CDR3 nucleotides: TGTGCCAGCATTATGCCCGGCCGTCTCGCCGGGGAGCTGTTTTTT. Filled out from reference TRBV2 and TRBJ2-2, the complete variable domain reads EPEVTQTPSHQVTQMGQEVILRCVPISNHLYFYWYRQILGQKVEFLVSFYNNEISEKSEIFDDQFSVERPDGSNFTLKIRSTKLEDSAMYFCASIMPGRLAGELFFGEGSRLTVL.

This clonotype was counted many times. This chain joins TRBV20-1 and TRBJ2-4, with 10 bases fitting TRBD2. The CDR3 extends over 17 amino acids. CDR1 DFQATT and CDR2 SNEGSKA come from the germline V gene (reference sequence). Germline trimming cut 1 base from V and 1 base from J; bases unmatched to any gene: 7. The CDR3: CSARASGGAGAKNIQYF. The CDR3 nucleotides are TGCAGTGCTAGAGCCAGCGGGGGGGCCGGTGCCAAAAACATTCAGTACTTC.

The genes are TRBV5-1 and TRBJ2-7; 7 nucleotides align to TRBD1. The CDR3 consists of 14 residues. Trimming removed 4 bases from V and 3 bases from J; junction bases left unmatched: 7. CDR1 and CDR2 (germline): SGHRS, YFSETQ. The CDR3 DNA reads as TGCGCCAGCAGCGTCCGGGACAGTGGCTACGAGCAGTACTTC. Amino acid sequence: CASSVRDSGYEQYF.

This clonotype was seen many times. An end of the junction differs from the germline gene, which may be a read error. This chain joins TRBV15 and TRBJ2-5; either TRBD1 or TRBD2 may supply D (5 bases each). CDR3 length: 17 amino acids. The germline CDR1 and CDR2 sequences are LNHNV and YYDKDF (reference sequence). CDR3 residues: CATSGDGDPLQAETQYF. The CDR3 nucleotides are TGTGCCACCAGCGGAGATGGGGACCCCCTCCAGGCGGAGACCCAGTACTTC.